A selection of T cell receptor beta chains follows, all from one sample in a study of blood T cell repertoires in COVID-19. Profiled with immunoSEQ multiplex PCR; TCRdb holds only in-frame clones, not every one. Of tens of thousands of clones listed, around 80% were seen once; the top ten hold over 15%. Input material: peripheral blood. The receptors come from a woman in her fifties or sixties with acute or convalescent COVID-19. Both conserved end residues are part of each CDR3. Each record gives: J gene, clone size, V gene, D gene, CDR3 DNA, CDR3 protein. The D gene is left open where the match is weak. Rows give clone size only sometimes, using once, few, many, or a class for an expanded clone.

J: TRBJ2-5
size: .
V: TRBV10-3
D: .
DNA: TGTGCCATCAATGGGGCTGGAGAGACCCAGTACTTC
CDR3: CAINGAGETQYF

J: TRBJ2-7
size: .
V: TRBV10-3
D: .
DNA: TGTGCCATCAGTCGGGGACAAGGCTCCTCCGAGCAGTACTTC
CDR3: CAISRGQGSSEQYF

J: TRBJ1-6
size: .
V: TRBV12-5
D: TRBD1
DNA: TGTGCTAGTGGTTCGGAGGACAGGGGAGCTTCACCCCTCCACTTT
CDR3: CASGSEDRGASPLHF

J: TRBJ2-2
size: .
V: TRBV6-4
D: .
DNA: TGTGCCAGCTCCAGGGGTAACACCGGGGAGCTGTTTTTT
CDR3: CASSRGNTGELFF

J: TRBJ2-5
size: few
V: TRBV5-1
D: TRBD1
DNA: TGCGCCAGCAGTCTGGAGGGTTCCGGACAGGGACAAGAGACCCAGTACTTC
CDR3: CASSLEGSGQGQETQYF

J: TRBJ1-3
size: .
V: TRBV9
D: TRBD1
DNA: TGTGCCAGCAGCGCCATTTCTTCGGGACAGGGGAACACCATATATTTT
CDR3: CASSAISSGQGNTIYF

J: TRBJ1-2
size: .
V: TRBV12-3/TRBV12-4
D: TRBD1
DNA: TGTGCCAGCACCGGGACAGGGGAGGGAGGCTACACCTTC
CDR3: CASTGTGEGGYTF

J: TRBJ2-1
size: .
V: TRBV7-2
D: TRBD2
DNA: TGTGCCAGCAGCTTAGTGGCTAGCGGGGGGGTTAACAATGAGCAGTTCTTC
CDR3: CASSLVASGGVNNEQFF

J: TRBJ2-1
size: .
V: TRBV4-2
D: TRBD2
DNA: TGTGCCAGCAGCCGGCTAGCGGGGGGGCTAGACAATGAGCAGTTCTTC
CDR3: CASSRLAGGLDNEQFF

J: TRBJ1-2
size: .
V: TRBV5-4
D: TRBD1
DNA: TGTGCCTCCTCAAGACAGGGTGTAAATGGCTACACCTTC
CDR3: CASSRQGVNGYTF

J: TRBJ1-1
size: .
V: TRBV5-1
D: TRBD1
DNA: TGCGCCAGCAGCTTCCCGGACAGGGACACTGAAGCTTTCTTT
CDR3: CASSFPDRDTEAFF

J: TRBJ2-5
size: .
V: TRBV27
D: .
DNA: TGTGCCAGCAGTGACAGGAGGGAGACCCAGTACTTC
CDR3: CASSDRRETQYF

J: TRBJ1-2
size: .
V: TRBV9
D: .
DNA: TGTGCCAGCAGCGTAGGCTTGGTTCCGAGGTTAGGCTACACCTTC
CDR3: CASSVGLVPRLGYTF

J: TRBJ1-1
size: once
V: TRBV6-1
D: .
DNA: TGTGCCAGCAGTGAAGGCAGGATGAACACTGAAGCTTTCTTT
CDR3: CASSEGRMNTEAFF

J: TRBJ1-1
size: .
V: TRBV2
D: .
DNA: TGTGCCAGCAGTACCCATACCGGGAGCACTGAAGCTTTCTTT
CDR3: CASSTHTGSTEAFF

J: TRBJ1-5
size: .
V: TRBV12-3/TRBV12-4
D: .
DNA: TGTGCCAGCAATACAGGACGACAGCCCCAGCATTTT
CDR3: CASNTGRQPQHF

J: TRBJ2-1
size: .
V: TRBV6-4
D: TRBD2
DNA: TGTGCCAGCAGGAGGACTAGCGGGAGTTATGAGCAGTTCTTC
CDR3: CASRRTSGSYEQFF

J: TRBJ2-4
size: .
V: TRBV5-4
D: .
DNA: TGTGCCAGCAGCCCTTCGTCGGGCATTCAGTACTTC
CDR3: CASSPSSGIQYF

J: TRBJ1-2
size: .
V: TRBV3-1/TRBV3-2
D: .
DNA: TGTGCCAGCAGCCAAGAACAACAGCGGTATGGCTACACCTTC
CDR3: CASSQEQQRYGYTF

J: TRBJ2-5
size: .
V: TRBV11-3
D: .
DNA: TGTGCCAGCAGCTCTGGACAGATACAAGAGACCCAGTACTTC
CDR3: CASSSGQIQETQYF

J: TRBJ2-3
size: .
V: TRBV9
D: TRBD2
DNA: TGTGCCAGCACTTGGGGAGGGGATGTTCCCACAGATACGCAGTATTTT
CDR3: CASTWGGDVPTDTQYF

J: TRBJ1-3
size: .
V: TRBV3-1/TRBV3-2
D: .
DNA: TGTGCCAGCAGCCAAGGGAGACTCGCCCCCCTTGGAAACACCATATATTTT
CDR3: CASSQGRLAPLGNTIYF

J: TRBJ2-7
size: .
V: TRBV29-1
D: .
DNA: TGCAGCGTCACCACGGGATCCGGGACACCCGAGCAGTACTTC
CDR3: CSVTTGSGTPEQYF

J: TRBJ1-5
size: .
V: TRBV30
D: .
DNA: TGTGCCTGGGGACTAAATCAGCCCCAGCATTTT
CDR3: CAWGLNQPQHF

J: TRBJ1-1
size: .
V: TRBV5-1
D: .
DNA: TGCGCCAGCAGCTTCAGTGGGAACACTGAAGCTTTCTTT
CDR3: CASSFSGNTEAFF

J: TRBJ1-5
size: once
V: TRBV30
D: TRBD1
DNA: TGTGCCTGGAAGGTAGGAGGGGGCTTTAACAATCAGCCCCAGCATTTT
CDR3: CAWKVGGGFNNQPQHF

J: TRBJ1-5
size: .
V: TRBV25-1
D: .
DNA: TGTGCCAGCAGCGCCAATACCCCAGGCAGCAATCAGCCCCAGCATTTT
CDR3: CASSANTPGSNQPQHF

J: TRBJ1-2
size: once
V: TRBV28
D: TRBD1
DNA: TGTGCCAGCAGCCCCCCTTACTGGACAGGGGGCGGATATGGCTACACCTTC
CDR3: CASSPPYWTGGGYGYTF

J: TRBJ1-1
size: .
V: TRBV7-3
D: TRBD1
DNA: TGTGCCAGCAGCCACGGGACAGGGGAAACTGAAGCTTTCTTT
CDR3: CASSHGTGETEAFF

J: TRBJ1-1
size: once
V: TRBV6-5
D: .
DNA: TGTGCCAGCCTCCTAAACACTGAAGCTTTCTTT
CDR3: CASLLNTEAFF

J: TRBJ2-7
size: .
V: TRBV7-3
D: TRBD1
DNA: TGTGCCAGCAGCTTGTCAACAGGGGGTTACGAGCAGTACTTC
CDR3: CASSLSTGGYEQYF

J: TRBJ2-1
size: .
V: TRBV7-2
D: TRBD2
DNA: TGTGCCAGCAGCTTAATGTCTAGCGGGGGGGCTTACAATGAGCAGTTCTTC
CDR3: CASSLMSSGGAYNEQFF

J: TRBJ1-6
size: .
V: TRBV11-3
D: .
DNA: TGTGCCAGCAGCTCCACAGGGAGCTCACCCCTCCACTTT
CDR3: CASSSTGSSPLHF

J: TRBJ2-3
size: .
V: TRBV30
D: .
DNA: TGTGCCTGGAGGCCCGGGGTTTCTAGCACAGATACGCAGTATTTT
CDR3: CAWRPGVSSTDTQYF

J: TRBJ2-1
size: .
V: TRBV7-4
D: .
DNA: TGTGCCCTTCATGAGCAGTTCTTC
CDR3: CALHEQFF

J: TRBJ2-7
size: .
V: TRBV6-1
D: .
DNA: TGTGCCAGCAGTGAAGGTCGCAGGACCTACGAGCAGTACTTC
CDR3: CASSEGRRTYEQYF

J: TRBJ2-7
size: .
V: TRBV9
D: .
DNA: TGTGCCAGCAGCGTAGAGGTTCGGGCGGGAGAGCAGTACTTC
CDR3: CASSVEVRAGEQYF

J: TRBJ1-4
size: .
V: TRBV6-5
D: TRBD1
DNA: TGTGCCACCTTTGACGCGCGAGGGGGCGAAAAACTGTTTTTT
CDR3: CATFDARGGEKLFF

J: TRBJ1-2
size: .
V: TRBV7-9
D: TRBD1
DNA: TGTGCCAGCAGCCCTGGACAGGGCCACAACTATGGCTACACCTTC
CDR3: CASSPGQGHNYGYTF

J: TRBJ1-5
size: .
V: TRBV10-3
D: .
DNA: TGTGCCATCAGTGGGGAGAGGGTAGGGCAGCCCCAGCATTTT
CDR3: CAISGERVGQPQHF

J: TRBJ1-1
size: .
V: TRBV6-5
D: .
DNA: TGTGCCAGCAGTTACGGAGTGGTAGGTGACACTGAAGCTTTCTTT
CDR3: CASSYGVVGDTEAFF

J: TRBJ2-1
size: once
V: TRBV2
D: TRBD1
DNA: TGTGCCAGCAGTGTTCAGGGGGCGGGTAATGAGCAGTTCTTC
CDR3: CASSVQGAGNEQFF